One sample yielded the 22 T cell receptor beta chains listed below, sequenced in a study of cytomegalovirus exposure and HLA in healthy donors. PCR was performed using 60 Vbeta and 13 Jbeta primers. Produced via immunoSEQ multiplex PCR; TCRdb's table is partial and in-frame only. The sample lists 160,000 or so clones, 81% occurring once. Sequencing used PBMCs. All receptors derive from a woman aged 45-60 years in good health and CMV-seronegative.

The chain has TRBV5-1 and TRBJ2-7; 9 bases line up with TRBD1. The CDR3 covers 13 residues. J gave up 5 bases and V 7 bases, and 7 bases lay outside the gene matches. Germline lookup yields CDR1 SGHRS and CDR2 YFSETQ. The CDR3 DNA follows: TGCGCCAGCGCCGGGACAGGGATCCACGAGCAGTACTTC. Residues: CASAGTGIHEQYF. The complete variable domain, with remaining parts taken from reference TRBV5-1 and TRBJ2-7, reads KAGVTQTPRYLIKTRGQQVTLSCSPISGHRSVSWYQQTPGQGLQFLFEYFSETQRNKGNFPGRFSGRQFSNSRSEMNVSTLELGDSALYLCASAGTGIHEQYFGPGTRLTVT.

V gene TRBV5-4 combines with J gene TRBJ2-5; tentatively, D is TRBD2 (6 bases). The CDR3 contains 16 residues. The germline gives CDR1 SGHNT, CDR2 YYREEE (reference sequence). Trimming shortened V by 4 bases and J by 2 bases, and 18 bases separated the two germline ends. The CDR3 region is CASSTRDFRFQETQYF. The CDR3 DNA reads TGTGCCAGCAGCACGAGGGACTTTCGATTTCAAGAGACCCAGTACTTC. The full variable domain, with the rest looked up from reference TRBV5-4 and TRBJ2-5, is ETGVTQSPTHLIKTRGQQVTLRCSSQSGHNTVSWYQQALGQGPQFIFQYYREEENGRGNFPPRFSGLQFPNYSSELNVNALELDDSALYLCASSTRDFRFQETQYFGPGTRLLVL.

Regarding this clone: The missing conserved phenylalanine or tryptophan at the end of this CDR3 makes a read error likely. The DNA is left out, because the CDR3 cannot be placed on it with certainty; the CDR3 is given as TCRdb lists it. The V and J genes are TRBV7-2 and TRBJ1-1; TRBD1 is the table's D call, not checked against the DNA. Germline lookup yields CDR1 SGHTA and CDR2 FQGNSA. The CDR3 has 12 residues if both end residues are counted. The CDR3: CASSANGQGDLV.

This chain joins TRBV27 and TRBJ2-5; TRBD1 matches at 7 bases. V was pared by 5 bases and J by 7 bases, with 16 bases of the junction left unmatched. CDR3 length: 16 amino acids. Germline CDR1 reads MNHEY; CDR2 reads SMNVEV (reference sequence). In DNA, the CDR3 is TGTGCCAGCAGTCTAGCCACAGGGGCCACTGAGGGGACCCAGTACTTC. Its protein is CASSLATGATEGTQYF.

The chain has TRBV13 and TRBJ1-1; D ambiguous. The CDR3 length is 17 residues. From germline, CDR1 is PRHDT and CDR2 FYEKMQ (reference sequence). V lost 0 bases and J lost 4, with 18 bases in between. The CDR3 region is CASSLGSVLSRGTEAFF. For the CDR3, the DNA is TGTGCCAGCAGCTTAGGGTCGGTACTTAGTCGGGGCACTGAAGCTTTCTTT.

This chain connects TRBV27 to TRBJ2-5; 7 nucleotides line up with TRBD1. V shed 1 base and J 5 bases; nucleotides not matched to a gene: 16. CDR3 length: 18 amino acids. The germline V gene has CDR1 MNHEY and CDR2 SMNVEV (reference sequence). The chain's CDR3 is CASSLFSRDRAPMETQYF. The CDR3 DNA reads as TGTGCCAGCAGTTTATTTTCCCGAGACAGGGCTCCCATGGAGACCCAGTACTTC.

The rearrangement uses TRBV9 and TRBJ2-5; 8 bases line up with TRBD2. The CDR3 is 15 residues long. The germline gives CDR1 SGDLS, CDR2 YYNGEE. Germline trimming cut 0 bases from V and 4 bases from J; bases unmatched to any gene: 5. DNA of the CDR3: TGTGCCAGCAGCGTAGTGGGGCTAGCGGGAGAGACCCAGTACTTC. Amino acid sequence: CASSVVGLAGETQYF.

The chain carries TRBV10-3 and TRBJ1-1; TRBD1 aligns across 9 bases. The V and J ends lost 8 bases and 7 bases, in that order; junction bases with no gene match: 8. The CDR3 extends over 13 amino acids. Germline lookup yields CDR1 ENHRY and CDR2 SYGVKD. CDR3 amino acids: CAIGTGGAVEAFF. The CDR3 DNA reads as TGTGCCATCGGAACAGGGGGCGCGGTTGAAGCTTTCTTT.

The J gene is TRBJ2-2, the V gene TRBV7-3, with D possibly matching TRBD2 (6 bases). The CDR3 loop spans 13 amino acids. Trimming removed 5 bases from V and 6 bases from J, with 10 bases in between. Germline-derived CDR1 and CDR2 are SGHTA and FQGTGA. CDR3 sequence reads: CASSPRLAGELFF. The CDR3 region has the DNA TGTGCCAGCAGCCCAAGACTAGCCGGGGAGCTGTTTTTT.

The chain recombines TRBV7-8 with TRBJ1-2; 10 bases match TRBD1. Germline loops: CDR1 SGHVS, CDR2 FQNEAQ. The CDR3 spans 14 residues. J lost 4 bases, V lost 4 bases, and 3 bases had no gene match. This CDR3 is CASSWRDRGYGYTF. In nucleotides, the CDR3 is TGTGCCAGCAGCTGGCGGGACAGGGGCTATGGCTACACCTTC.

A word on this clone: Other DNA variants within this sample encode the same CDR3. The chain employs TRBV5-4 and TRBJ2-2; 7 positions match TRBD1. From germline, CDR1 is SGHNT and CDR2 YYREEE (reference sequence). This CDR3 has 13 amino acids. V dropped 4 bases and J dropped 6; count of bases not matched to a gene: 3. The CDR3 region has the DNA TGTGCCAGCAGCCTGCAGGGGGCCGGGGAGCTGTTTTTT. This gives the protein CASSLQGAGELFF.

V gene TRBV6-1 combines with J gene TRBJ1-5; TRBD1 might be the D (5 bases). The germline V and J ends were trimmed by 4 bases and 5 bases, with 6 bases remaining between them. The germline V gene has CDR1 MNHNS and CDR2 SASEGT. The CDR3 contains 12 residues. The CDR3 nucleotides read TGTGCCAGCAGTGTAGGGGATCAGCCCCAGCATTTT. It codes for CASSVGDQPQHF.

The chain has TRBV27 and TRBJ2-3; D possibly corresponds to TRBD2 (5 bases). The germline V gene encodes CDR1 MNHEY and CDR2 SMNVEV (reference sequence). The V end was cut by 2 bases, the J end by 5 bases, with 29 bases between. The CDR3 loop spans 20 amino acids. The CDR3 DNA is TGTGCCAGCAGTTTAAGGTCGTCTCCCTCACTCCGAGGGCCCCAAGATACGCAGTATTTT. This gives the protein CASSLRSSPSLRGPQDTQYF.

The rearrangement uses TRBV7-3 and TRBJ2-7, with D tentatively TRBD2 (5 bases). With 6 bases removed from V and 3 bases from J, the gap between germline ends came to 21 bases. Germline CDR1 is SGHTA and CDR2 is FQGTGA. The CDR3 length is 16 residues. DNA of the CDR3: TGTGCCAGCAGTTCCCCCCTAGCAGTCATTCACTACGAGCAGTACTTC. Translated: CASSSPLAVIHYEQYF.

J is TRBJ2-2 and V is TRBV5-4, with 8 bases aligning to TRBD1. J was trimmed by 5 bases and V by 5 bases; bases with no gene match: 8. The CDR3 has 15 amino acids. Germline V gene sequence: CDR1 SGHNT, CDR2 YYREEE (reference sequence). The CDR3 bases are TGTGCCAGCAGTTCGGCGAGACAGGGGACCGGGGAGCTGTTTTTT. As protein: CASSSARQGTGELFF.

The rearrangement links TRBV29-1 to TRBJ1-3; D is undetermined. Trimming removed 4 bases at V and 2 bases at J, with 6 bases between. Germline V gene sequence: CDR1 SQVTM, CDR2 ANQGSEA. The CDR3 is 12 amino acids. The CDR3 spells CSVAGTGNTIYF. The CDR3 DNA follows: TGCAGCGTTGCGGGGACTGGAAACACCATATATTTT.

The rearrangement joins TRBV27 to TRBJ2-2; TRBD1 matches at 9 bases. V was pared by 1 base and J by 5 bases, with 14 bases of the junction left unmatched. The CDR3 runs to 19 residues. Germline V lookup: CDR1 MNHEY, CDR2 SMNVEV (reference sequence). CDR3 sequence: CASSLWDGVNRGRTGELFF. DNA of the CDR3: TGTGCCAGCAGTTTATGGGACGGGGTTAACAGGGGGCGAACCGGGGAGCTGTTTTTT.

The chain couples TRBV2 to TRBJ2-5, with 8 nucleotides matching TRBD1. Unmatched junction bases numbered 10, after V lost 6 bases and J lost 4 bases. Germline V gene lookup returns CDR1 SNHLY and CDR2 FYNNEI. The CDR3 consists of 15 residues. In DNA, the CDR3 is TGTGCCAGCAGGGCAGACAGGGGAGGACGAGAGACCCAGTACTTC. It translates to CASRADRGGRETQYF.

The CDR3 sequence: CAWSREGVTYNEQFF. CDR3 coding DNA: TGTGCCTGGAGCAGGGAGGGAGTAACCTACAATGAGCAGTTCTTC. The J gene is TRBJ2-1, the V gene TRBV30; 7 nucleotides align to TRBD2. Germline trimming cut 3 bases from V and 2 bases from J; bases unmatched to any gene: 7. The CDR3 totals 15 residues. Germline values: CDR1 GTSNPN, CDR2 SVGIG (reference sequence).

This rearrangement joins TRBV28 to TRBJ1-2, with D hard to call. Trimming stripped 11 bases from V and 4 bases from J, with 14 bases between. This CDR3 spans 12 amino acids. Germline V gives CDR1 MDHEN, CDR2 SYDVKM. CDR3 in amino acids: CAVGREFYGYTF. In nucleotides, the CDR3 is TGTGCCGTTGGAAGGGAGTTCTATGGCTACACCTTC.

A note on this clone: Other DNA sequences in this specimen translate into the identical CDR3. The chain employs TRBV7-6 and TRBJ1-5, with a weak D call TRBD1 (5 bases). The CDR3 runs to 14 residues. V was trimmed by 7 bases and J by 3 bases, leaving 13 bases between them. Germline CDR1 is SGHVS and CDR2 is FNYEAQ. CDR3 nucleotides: TGTGCCAGCAATAACGGGGGTTTCAATCAGCCCCAGCATTTT. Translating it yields CASNNGGFNQPQHF.

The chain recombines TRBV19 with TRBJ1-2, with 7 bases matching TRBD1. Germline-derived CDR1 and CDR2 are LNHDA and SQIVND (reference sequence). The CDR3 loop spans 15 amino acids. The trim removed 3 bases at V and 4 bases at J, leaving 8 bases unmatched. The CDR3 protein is CASSIPRQGIYGYTF. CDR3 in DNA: TGTGCCAGTAGTATTCCGAGACAGGGAATCTATGGCTACACCTTC.